The 13 T cell receptor beta chains below all came from one sample that was sequenced in a study of blood T cells in healthy people across ages. Using a J-beta primer mix together with a sample-barcoded 5' primer, a second PCR was run for about 6 to 11 cycles. TCRdb used MiXCR to reprocess the 5' RACE reads, holding one entry per CDR3 protein. Among around 650,000 distinct CDR3 sequences listed, roughly 30% were seen once. Specimen: blood. These receptors all stem from an elderly woman in good health.

For this clonotype: Given a much more abundant clone one base away, this may be a read error. This chain links TRBV11-3 with TRBJ2-1, with D perhaps assigned TRBD1 or TRBD2 (6 bases each). TRBJ2-7 matches the DNA end more closely, so the J call is doubtful. Germline loops: CDR1 SGHNT, CDR2 YENEEA. The CDR3 runs to 13 residues. The CDR3 DNA is TGTGCCAGCAGTTTAGGGGGGCGGCATGAGCAGTACTTC. This gives the protein CASSLGGRHEQYF.

The rearrangement uses TRBV18 and TRBJ2-1; D possibly corresponds to TRBD2 (5 bases). V was shortened by 8 bases and J by 6 bases, with 8 bases between the two germline ends. The CDR3 spans 11 residues. Germline V gives CDR1 KGHSH, CDR2 LQKENI. This CDR3 is CASATSNEQFF. CDR3 coding DNA: TGTGCCAGCGCTACTAGCAATGAGCAGTTCTTC.

This clonotype appeared many times. The rearrangement uses TRBV20-1 and TRBJ2-5; D is uncertain. V was cut by 3 bases and J by 5 bases, with 16 bases left in between. Per germline, CDR1 DFQATT and CDR2 SNEGSKA (reference sequence). The CDR3 totals 14 residues. The CDR3 sequence: CSARAVVGFETQYF. As DNA, the CDR3 is TGCAGTGCTAGGGCCGTTGTTGGGTTCGAGACCCAGTACTTC.

V gene TRBV9 combines with J gene TRBJ1-2; 8 nucleotides match TRBD1. The CDR3 extends over 17 amino acids. From germline, CDR1 is SGDLS and CDR2 YYNGEE. The junction had 14 bases not matched to a gene; V was cut back by 3 bases and J by 4 bases. This CDR3 reads CASSAPDRAHLSYGYTF. The CDR3 bases are TGTGCCAGCAGCGCCCCGGACAGGGCTCACTTGAGCTATGGCTACACCTTC.

The chain recombines TRBV29-1 with TRBJ1-2, with 8 bases identical to TRBD1. Germline values: CDR1 SQVTM, CDR2 ANQGSEA. This CDR3 spans 13 amino acids. The J segment lost 3 bases and the V segment lost 7 bases, leaving 7 bases of the junction unmatched. The DNA of the CDR3 is TGCAGCGCCCACAGGGGGGGGTACTATGGCTACACCTTC. Protein: CSAHRGGYYGYTF.

The table lists this clonotype with many counts. The junction shows a germline mismatch at one end, possibly a read error. V is TRBV5-1 and J is TRBJ2-5, with a weak D call TRBD2 (6 bases). CDR3 length equals 14 residues. CDR1 SGHRS and CDR2 YFSETQ come from the germline V gene. As DNA, the CDR3 is TGTGCCAGCAGCTTGGCGGGACCGCAAGAGACCCAGTACTTC. Protein product: CASSLAGPQETQYF.

This clonotype was seen ten or more times. As DNA, the CDR3 is TGTGCCTGGAGTGCCTTGTTAGGAGGCTACACCTTC. Protein: CAWSALLGGYTF. The chain has TRBV30 and TRBJ1-2; D unresolved. Trimming took 1 base from V and 8 from J, leaving 11 bases between them. CDR1 is GTSNPN and CDR2 is SVGIG in the germline V gene (reference sequence). The CDR3 is 12 amino acids. Based on the CDR3 plus reference TRBV30 and TRBJ1-2, the full variable domain is SQTIHQWPATLVQPVGSPLSLECTVEGTSNPNLYWYRQAAGRGLQLLFYSVGIGQISSEVPQNLSASRPQDRQFILSSKKLLLSDSGFYLCAWSALLGGYTFGSGTRLTVV.

This clonotype showed up just a few times. Possible read error: a much larger clone is one base away. The chain joins TRBV29-1 to TRBJ2-1; D not resolved. Germline loops: CDR1 SQVTM, CDR2 ANQGSEA. This CDR3 is built from 16 residues. Trimming removed 0 bases at V and 0 bases at J, with 12 bases between. The CDR3 reads CSVEDLHRASYNEQFF. DNA of the CDR3: TGCAGCGTTGAAGACCTCCATCGGGCCTCCTACAATGAGCAGTTCTTC.

About this clonotype itself: A much larger clone is a single base away; this may be a read error. V usage is TRBV5-6 and J usage is TRBJ1-1; D may be TRBD1 (5 bases). V was pared by 4 bases and J by 3 bases, with 16 bases between. The CDR3 contains 15 residues. Germline values: CDR1 SGHDT, CDR2 YYEEEE. The DNA for the CDR3 is TGTGCCAGCAGCCTGGGGGGGTCTGGGTACACTGAAGCTTTCTTT. This encodes CASSLGGSGYTEAFF. The whole variable domain, remainder taken from reference TRBV5-6 and TRBJ1-1, is DAGVTQSPTHLIKTRGQQVTLRCSPKSGHDTVSWYQQALGQGPQFIFQYYEEEERQRGNFPDRFSGHQFPNYSSELNVNALLLGDSALYLCASSLGGSGYTEAFFGQGTRLTVV.

This clonotype has more than one count but fewer than ten. The J gene is TRBJ1-6, the V gene TRBV5-1; D is possibly TRBD1 (6 bases). Germline CDR1 SGHRS, CDR2 YFSETQ. With 0 bases removed from V and 5 bases from J, the gap between germline ends came to 9 bases. This CDR3 spans 15 amino acids. CDR3 loop: CASSLAGVNNSPLHF. CDR3 sequence (DNA): TGCGCCAGCAGCTTGGCAGGGGTAAATAATTCACCCCTCCACTTT.

This clonotype has at least ten counts. The gene calls are TRBV12-3 or TRBV12-4 and TRBJ1-2; 8 positions agree with TRBD1. The CDR3 sequence is 19 residues long. The ends lost 4 bases at V and 3 bases at J; junction bases unmatched: 19. The CDR3 DNA is TGTGCCAGCAGTTCGGGTCTGAGGACAGGGATCCCTCCTGACTATGGCTACACCTTC. This translates into CASSSGLRTGIPPDYGYTF.

This chain connects TRBV5-1 to TRBJ2-1, with a weak D call TRBD1 (5 bases). Trimming cost V 2 bases and J 2 bases, with 11 bases left between them. The germline CDR1 and CDR2 sequences are SGHRS and YFSETQ. This CDR3 is built from 15 residues. CDR3 region: CASSLQDEPYNEQFF. CDR3 DNA: TGCGCCAGCAGCTTACAGGACGAACCCTACAATGAGCAGTTCTTC.

This clonotype was seen at least ten times. This sequence joins TRBV6-1 and TRBJ2-5, with a weak D call TRBD1 (6 bases). The CDR3 sequence is 16 residues long. V was cut by 2 bases and J by 1 base, with 14 bases left in between. Germline assignment: CDR1 MNHNS and CDR2 SASEGT. CDR3 region: CASSETPYRVQETQYF. DNA for the CDR3: TGTGCCAGCAGTGAAACCCCCTACAGGGTCCAAGAGACCCAGTACTTC.